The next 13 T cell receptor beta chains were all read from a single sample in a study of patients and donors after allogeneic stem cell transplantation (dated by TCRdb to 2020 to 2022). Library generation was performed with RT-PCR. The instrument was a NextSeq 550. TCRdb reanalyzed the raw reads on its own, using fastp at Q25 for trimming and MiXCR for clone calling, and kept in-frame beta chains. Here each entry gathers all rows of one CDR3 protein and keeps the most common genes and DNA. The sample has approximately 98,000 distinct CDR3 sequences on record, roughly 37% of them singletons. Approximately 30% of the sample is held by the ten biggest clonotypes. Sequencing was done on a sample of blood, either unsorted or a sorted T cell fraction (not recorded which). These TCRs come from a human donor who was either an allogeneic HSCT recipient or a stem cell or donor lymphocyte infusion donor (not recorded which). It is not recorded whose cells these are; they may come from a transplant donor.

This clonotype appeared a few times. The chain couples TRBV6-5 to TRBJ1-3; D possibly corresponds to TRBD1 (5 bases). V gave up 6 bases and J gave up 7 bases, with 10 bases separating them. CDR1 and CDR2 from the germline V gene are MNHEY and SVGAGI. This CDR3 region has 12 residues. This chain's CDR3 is CASSSKGNTIYF. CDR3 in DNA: TGTGCCAGCAGCAGTAAGGGGAACACCATATATTTT.

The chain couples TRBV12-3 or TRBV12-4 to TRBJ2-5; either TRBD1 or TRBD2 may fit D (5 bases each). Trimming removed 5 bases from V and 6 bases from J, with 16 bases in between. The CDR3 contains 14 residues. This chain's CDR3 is CASSLLGAKKTQYF. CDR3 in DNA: TGTGCCAGCAGTCTGCTCGGGGCGAAGAAGACCCAGTACTTC.

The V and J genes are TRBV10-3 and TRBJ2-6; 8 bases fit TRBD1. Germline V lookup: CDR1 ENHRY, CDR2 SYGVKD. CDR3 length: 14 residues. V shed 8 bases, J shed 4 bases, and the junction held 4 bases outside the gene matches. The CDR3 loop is CAIQGAQGANVLTF. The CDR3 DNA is TGTGCCATCCAGGGGGCGCAAGGGGCCAACGTCCTGACTTTC.

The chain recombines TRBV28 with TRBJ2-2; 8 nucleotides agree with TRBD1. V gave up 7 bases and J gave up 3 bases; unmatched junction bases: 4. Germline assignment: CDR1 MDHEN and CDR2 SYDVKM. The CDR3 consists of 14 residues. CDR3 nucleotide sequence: TGTGCCAGCAAGACAGGGGCGGACACCGGGGAGCTGTTTTTT. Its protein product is CASKTGADTGELFF.

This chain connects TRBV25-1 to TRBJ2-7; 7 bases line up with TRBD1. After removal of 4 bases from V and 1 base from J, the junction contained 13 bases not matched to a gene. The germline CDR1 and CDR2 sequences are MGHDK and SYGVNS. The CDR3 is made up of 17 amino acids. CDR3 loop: CASSVCPPRDSSYEQYF. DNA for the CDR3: TGTGCCAGCAGTGTCTGTCCCCCCCGGGACAGTTCCTACGAGCAGTACTTC.

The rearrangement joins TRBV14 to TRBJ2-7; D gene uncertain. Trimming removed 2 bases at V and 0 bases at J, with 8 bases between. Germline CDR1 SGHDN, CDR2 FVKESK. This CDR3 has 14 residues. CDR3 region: CASSQTRVSYEQYF. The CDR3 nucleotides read TGTGCCAGCAGCCAAACAAGGGTCTCCTACGAGCAGTACTTC.

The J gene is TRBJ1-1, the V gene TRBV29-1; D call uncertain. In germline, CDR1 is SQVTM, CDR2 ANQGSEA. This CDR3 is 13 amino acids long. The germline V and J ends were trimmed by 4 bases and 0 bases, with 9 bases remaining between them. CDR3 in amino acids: CSVAPDVNTEAFF. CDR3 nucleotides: TGCAGCGTTGCACCGGATGTGAACACTGAAGCTTTCTTT. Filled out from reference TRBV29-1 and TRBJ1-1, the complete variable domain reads SAVISQKPSRDICQRGTSLTIQCQVDSQVTMMFWYRQQPGQSLTLIATANQGSEATYESGFVIDKFPISRPNLTFSTLTVSNMSPEDSSIYLCSVAPDVNTEAFFGQGTRLTVV.

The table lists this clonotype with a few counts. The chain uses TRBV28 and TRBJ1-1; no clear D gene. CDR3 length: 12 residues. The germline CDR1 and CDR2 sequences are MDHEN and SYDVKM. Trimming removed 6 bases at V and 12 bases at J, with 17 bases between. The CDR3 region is CASSHTGLGPFF. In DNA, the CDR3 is TGTGCCAGCAGCCACACGGGTCTCGGGCCTTTCTTT. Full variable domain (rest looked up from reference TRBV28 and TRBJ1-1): DVKVTQSSRYLVKRTGEKVFLECVQDMDHENMFWYRQDPGLGLRLIYFSYDVKMKEKGDIPEGYSVSREKKERFSLILESASTNQTSMYLCASSHTGLGPFFGQGTRLTVV.

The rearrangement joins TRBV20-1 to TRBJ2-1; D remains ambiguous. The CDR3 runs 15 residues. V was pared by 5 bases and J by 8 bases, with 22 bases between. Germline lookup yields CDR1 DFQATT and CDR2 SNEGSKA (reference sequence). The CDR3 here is CSAAKREKGWDEQFF. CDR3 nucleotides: TGCAGTGCTGCCAAGCGAGAGAAGGGTTGGGATGAGCAGTTCTTC.

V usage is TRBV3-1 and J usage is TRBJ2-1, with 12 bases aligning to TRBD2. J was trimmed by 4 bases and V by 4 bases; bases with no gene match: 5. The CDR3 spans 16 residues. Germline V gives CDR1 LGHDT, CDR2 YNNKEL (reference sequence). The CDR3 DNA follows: TGTGCCAGCAGCCCTCTAGCGGGAGGGCCTTACAATGAGCAGTTCTTC. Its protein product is CASSPLAGGPYNEQFF.

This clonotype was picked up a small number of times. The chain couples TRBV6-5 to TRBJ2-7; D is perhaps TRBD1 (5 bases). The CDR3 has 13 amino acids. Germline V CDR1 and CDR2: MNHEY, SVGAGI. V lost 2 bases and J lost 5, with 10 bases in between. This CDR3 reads CASSYGARNEQYF. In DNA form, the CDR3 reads TGTGCCAGCAGTTACGGGGCGCGTAACGAGCAGTACTTC.

CDR3 DNA sequence: TGCGCCAGCAGCTTGCGGGGCACCGGGACAGGTTCGAACACTGAAGCTTTCTTT. Its translation is CASSLRGTGTGSNTEAFF. The V gene is TRBV5-1, the J gene TRBJ1-1, with 8 bases that match TRBD1. Germline CDR1 and CDR2: SGHRS and YFSETQ. There are 18 residues in the CDR3. J was trimmed by 1 base and V by 1 base; bases with no gene match: 12.

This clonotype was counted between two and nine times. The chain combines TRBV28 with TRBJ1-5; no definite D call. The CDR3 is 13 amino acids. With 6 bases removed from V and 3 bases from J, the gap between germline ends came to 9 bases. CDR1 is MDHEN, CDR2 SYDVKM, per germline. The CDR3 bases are TGTGCCAGCAGCTTTTCGGCCAATCAGCCCCAGCATTTT. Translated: CASSFSANQPQHF. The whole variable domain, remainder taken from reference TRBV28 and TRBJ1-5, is DVKVTQSSRYLVKRTGEKVFLECVQDMDHENMFWYRQDPGLGLRLIYFSYDVKMKEKGDIPEGYSVSREKKERFSLILESASTNQTSMYLCASSFSANQPQHFGDGTRLSIL.